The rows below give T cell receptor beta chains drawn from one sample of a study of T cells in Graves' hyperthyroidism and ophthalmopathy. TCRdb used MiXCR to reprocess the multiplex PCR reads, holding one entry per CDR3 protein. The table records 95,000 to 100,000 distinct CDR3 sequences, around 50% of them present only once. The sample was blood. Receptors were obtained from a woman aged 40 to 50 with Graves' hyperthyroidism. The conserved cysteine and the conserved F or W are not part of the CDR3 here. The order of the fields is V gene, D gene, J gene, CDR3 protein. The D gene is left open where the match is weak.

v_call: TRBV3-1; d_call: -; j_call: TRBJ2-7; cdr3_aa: ASSQSNEQY
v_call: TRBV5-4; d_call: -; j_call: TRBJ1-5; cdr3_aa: ASSLGQGYYEH
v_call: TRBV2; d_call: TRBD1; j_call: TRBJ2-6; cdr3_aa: ASRIGGAEANVLT
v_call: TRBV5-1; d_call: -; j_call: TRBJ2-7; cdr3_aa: ASSLGYRWYEQY
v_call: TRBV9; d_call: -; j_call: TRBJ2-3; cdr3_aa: ASSRTGGGSDTQY
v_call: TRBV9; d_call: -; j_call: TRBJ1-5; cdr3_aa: ASSAGTANGYKPQH
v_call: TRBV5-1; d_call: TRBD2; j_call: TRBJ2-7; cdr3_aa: ASSPEGGGGSEQY
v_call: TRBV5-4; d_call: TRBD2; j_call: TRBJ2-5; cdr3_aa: ASSSRTSGRETQY
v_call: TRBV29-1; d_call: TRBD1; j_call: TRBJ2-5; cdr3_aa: SAGTAETQY
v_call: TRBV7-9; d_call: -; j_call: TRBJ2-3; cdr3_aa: ASSLGVPTDTQY
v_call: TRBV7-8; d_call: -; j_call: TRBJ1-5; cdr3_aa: ASSIARSSYEH